The rows below give T cell receptor beta chains drawn from one sample of a study of kidney transplant recipient with SARS-CoV-2 infection. Using its own MiXCR run on the reads, TCRdb lists one record per CDR3 protein. There are roughly 230,000 distinct CDR3 sequences in the sample; around 26% occur only once, and under 7.5% lies in the top ten. The sample was a blood sample, taken at baseline and around day 110 from a kidney transplant recipient. The origin of the receptors is a male patient between 25 and 39 years old who had COVID-19 and was a kidney transplant recipient. Some of the T cells may derive from the graft donor. Both conserved end residues are part of each CDR3. Fields, in order: clone size, D gene, V gene, J gene, CDR3 DNA, CDR3 protein. A D gene is named only where the DNA matches it firmly. Size is omitted from some rows. Given values are once, few, many or a class for expanded clones.

many	NA	TRBV23-1	TRBJ1-2	TGCGCCAGCAGTATAAGGGAGCTACGCAGAAAGACCTATGGCTACACCTTC	CASSIRELRRKTYGYTF
many	NA	TRBV7-9	TRBJ1-2	TGTGCCAGCAGCCGGAGCGTATACCATGGAAAGACCTATGGCTACACCTTC	CASSRSVYHGKTYGYTF
many	NA	TRBV27	TRBJ2-7	TGTGCCAGCAGTTTATCCGGGCCGGGGGAGCAGTACTTC	CASSLSGPGEQYF
NA	NA	TRBV19	TRBJ2-1	TGTGCCAGCTCGACAGTCCTCAATGAGCAGTTCTTC	CASSTVLNEQFF
many	NA	TRBV3-1	TRBJ1-3	TGTGCCAGCAGCTTCCATTCCCATTTACACGCACGAAACACCATATATTTT	CASSFHSHLHARNTIYF
many	NA	TRBV27	TRBJ1-5	TGTGCCAGCAGTTTTGGGACAAATAGCAATCAGCCCCAGCATTTT	CASSFGTNSNQPQHF
few	NA	TRBV6-9	TRBJ1-2	TGTGCCAGCAGTACTTCCAAGCCTTACGGAAAGACCTATGGCTACACCTTC	CASSTSKPYGKTYGYTF
many	NA	TRBV4-1	TRBJ1-4	TGCGCCAGCAGCCAAGGAGTCCCTGGAAGCGCTAATGAAAAACTGTTTTTT	CASSQGVPGSANEKLFF
many	NA	TRBV6-2/TRBV6-3	TRBJ1-2	TGTGCCAGCAGTACCAGCAACTGCATCGGAAAGACCTATGGCTACACCTTC	CASSTSNCIGKTYGYTF
many	NA	TRBV11-3	TRBJ1-1	TGTGCCAGCAGCTTAGGACTCGCTGAAGCTTTCTTT	CASSLGLAEAFF
many	NA	TRBV11-3	TRBJ1-2	TGTGCCAGCAGCAGCCCAGCCGATCTCGGAAAGACCTATGGCTACACCTTC	CASSSPADLGKTYGYTF
NA	NA	TRBV24-1	TRBJ1-1	TGTGCCACCAGCCAGGGGACGGAGATAATGAACACTGAAGCTTTCTTT	CATSQGTEIMNTEAFF
many	NA	TRBV11-1	TRBJ1-2	TGTGCCAGCAGCGCTCTACCTAAGGCTGGAAAGACCTATGGCTACACCTTC	CASSALPKAGKTYGYTF
NA	NA	TRBV18	TRBJ2-3	TGTGCCAGCTCGGAAAGGTCGACAGATACGCAGTGTTTT	CASSERSTDTQCF
many	TRBD1	TRBV2	TRBJ2-1	TGTGCCAGCAGCGCGTACTTCCGGGACAGCTTTTTCAATGAGCAGTTCTTC	CASSAYFRDSFFNEQFF
many	NA	TRBV9	TRBJ1-2	TGTGCCAGCAGCGTAAGTGTAGGGGCAGGCCGGGACTATGGCTACACCTTC	CASSVSVGAGRDYGYTF
NA	NA	TRBV5-6	TRBJ1-2	TGTGCCAGCCTAAGCGGCAATAGTCGGAAGACCTATGACTGCACCTTC	CASLSGNSRKTYDCTF
many	NA	TRBV11-1	TRBJ1-2	TGTGCCAGCAGCACCCTGAATAAGGCTGGAAAGACCTATGGCTACACCTTC	CASSTLNKAGKTYGYTF
many	NA	TRBV3-1	TRBJ2-7	TGTGCCAGCAGCCAAGTCTTAAGGTACTACGAGCAGTACTTC	CASSQVLRYYEQYF
many	NA	TRBV19	TRBJ2-7	TGTGCCAGTAGTATAGGCGGTTCTAGCTCCTACGAGCAGTACTTC	CASSIGGSSSYEQYF
many	NA	TRBV19	TRBJ2-5	TGTGCCACGGGGGGACAAAGCGTTCAAGAGACCCAGTACTTC	CATGGQSVQETQYF
few	NA	TRBV3-1	TRBJ1-1	TGTGCCAGCAGCGAAACAGCTCCCATTTCAATTCGCACTGAAGCTTTCTTT	CASSETAPISIRTEAFF